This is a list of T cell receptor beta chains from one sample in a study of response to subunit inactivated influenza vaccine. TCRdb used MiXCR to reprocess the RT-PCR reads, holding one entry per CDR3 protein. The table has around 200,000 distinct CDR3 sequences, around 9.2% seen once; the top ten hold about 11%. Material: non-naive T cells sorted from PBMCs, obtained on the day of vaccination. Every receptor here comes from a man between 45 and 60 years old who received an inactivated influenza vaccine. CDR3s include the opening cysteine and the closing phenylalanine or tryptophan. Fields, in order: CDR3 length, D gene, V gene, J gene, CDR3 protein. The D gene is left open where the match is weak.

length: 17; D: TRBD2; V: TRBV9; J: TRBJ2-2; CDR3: CASSVVASGQNTGELFF
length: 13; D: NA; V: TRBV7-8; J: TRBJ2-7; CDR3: CASSHRFHYEQYF
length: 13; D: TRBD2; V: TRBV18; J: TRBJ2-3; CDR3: CASSVAGSDTQYF
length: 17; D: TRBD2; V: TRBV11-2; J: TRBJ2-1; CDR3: CASSLDRGTSGYNEQFF
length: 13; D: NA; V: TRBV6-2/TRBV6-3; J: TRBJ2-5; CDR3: CASSQAGLKTQYF
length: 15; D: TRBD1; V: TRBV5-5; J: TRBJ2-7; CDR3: CASSSTGTGVYEQYF
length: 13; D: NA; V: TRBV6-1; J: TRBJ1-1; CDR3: CASSHTGSTEAFF
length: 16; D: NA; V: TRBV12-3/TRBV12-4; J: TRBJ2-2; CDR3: CASSPLWGMGTGELFF
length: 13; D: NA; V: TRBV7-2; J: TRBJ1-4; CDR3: CASSIGGGEKLFF
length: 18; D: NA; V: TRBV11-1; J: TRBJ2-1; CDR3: CASSSLTGVRPKDNEQFF